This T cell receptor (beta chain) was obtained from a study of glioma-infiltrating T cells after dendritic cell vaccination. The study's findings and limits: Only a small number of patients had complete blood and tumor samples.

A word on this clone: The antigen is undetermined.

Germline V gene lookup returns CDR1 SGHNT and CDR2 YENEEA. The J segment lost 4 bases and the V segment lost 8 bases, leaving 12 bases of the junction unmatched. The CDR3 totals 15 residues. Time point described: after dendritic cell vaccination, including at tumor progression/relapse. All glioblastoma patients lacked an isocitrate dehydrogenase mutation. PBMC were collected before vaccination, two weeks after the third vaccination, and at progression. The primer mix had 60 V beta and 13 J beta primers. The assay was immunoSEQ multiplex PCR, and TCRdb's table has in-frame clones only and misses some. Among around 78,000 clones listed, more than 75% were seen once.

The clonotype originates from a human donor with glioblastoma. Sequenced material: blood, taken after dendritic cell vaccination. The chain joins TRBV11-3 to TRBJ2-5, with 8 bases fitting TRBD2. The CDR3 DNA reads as TGTGCCAGCGCTCAGCCCGGGAGGGGGGGAGAGACCCAGTACTTC. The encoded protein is CASAQPGRGGETQYF.